Listed here are 12 T cell receptor beta chains from one sample, sequenced in a study of blood T cells in healthy people across ages. Through a sample-barcoded 5' primer and a J-beta primer mix, a second PCR was run for roughly 6 to 11 cycles. Using its own MiXCR run on the 5' RACE reads, TCRdb lists one record per CDR3 protein. The sample consists of 1.2 million to 1.5 million distinct CDR3 sequences, approximately 59% of them appearing once. Source material: blood. The receptors were gathered from a man between 18 and 29 years old in good health.

This clonotype has just one count. V usage is TRBV19 and J usage is TRBJ1-1; D is unresolved. This CDR3 spans 13 amino acids. V was pared by 1 base and J by 4 bases, with 7 bases between. CDR1 is LNHDA and CDR2 is SQIVND in the germline V gene (reference sequence). The CDR3, as DNA: TGTGCCAGTAGTATAGGGGTGGGCACTGAAGCTTTCTTT. Encoded protein: CASSIGVGTEAFF.

This clonotype was seen a few times. V and J are TRBV29-1 and TRBJ1-5; D not certain. CDR3 length equals 12 residues. Germline V gene lookup returns CDR1 SQVTM and CDR2 ANQGSEA. Deletions cut 8 bases from V and 3 bases from J, with 11 bases between. The CDR3 here is CSIGGNNQPQHF. The CDR3 region has the DNA TGCAGCATAGGAGGGAACAATCAGCCCCAGCATTTT.

Here the CDR3 reads CSARDPRQDSYEQYF. Here the CDR3 DNA reads TGCAGTGCTAGAGATCCCCGACAGGACTCCTACGAGCAGTACTTC. V gene TRBV20-1 combines with J gene TRBJ2-4; tentative D call: TRBD1 (6 bases). The J call is doubtful: the DNA matches TRBJ2-7 better. There are 15 residues in the CDR3. Germline assignment: CDR1 DFQATT and CDR2 SNEGSKA (reference sequence).

There are a few counts of this clonotype. CDR3 bases: TGTGCCAGCAGCACATCCGCCCTCTCCTACGAGCAGTACTTC. Translating gives CASSTSALSYEQYF. The chain combines TRBV9 with TRBJ2-7; D is undetermined. The ends were cut back, 4 bases at V and 0 bases at J, with 11 bases in the middle. Per germline, CDR1 SGDLS and CDR2 YYNGEE. The CDR3 is made up of 14 amino acids.

The chain is built from TRBV11-2 and TRBJ2-7, with 10 bases lining up with TRBD1. V lost 5 bases, J lost 4 bases, and 8 bases stayed unmatched. CDR3 length: 15 residues. Germline lookup yields CDR1 SGHAT and CDR2 FQNNGV. The CDR3 bases are TGTGCCAGCAGCGAGGTTTTGGGACAGGGGTACGAGCAGTACTTC. It translates to CASSEVLGQGYEQYF.

The V and J genes are TRBV5-6 and TRBJ2-3; D unclear. Trimming pared 2 bases from V and 6 bases from J, leaving 10 bases between. Germline loops: CDR1 SGHDT, CDR2 YYEEEE. The length of the CDR3 is 13 residues. In DNA, the CDR3 is TGTGCCAGCAGCTTCGGCTTGAAGGATACGCAGTATTTT. As protein: CASSFGLKDTQYF.

In its sample, this clonotype was seen once. The chain joins TRBV27 to TRBJ1-2, with TRBD1 as a possible D gene (5 bases). CDR3 size: 12 residues. Germline V lookup: CDR1 MNHEY, CDR2 SMNVEV (reference sequence). Trimming pared 8 bases from V and 2 bases from J, leaving 9 bases between. The CDR3 reads CASGGVNYGYTF. CDR3 sequence (DNA): TGTGCCAGCGGAGGGGTAAACTATGGCTACACCTTC.

CDR3 in DNA: TGCAGTGCCCCCCCGCCGGTTGCCTACGAGCAGTACTTC. It translates to CSAPPPVAYEQYF. This chain joins TRBV20-1 and TRBJ2-4, with unresolved D. The end of the DNA aligns better with TRBJ2-7, so the J call may be wrong. Germline V lookup: CDR1 DFQATT, CDR2 SNEGSKA (reference sequence). The CDR3 runs to 13 residues.

The chain carries TRBV29-1 and TRBJ2-7; D unclear. Germline V gene lookup returns CDR1 SQVTM and CDR2 ANQGSEA. The germline V and J ends were trimmed by 7 bases and 2 bases, with 15 bases remaining between them. The CDR3 is made up of 13 amino acids. The CDR3 sequence is CSAREQNPYEQYF. CDR3 bases: TGCAGCGCAAGAGAACAGAATCCCTACGAGCAGTACTTC.

The CDR3 DNA is TGTGCCAGCAGCTTGTCGAGTGGGAGGGCTGGGCCGCAGTTCTTC. This encodes CASSLSSGRAGPQFF. The chain uses TRBV7-9 and TRBJ2-1, with 7 positions matching TRBD2. From germline, CDR1 is SEHNR and CDR2 FQNEAQ (reference sequence). The CDR3 spans 15 residues. J lost 12 bases, V lost 3 bases, and 14 bases had no gene match.

This chain links TRBV20-1 with TRBJ1-2; D call uncertain. The CDR3 contains 10 residues. Germline V gene lookup returns CDR1 DFQATT and CDR2 SNEGSKA (reference sequence). V was clipped by 5 bases and J by 8 bases, with 9 bases between them. CDR3 bases: TGCAGTGCTTATATTGGGGGCTACACCTTC. Encoded protein: CSAYIGGYTF.

This chain connects TRBV7-9 to TRBJ1-1; 9 nucleotides agree with TRBD1. J gave up 10 bases and V 3 bases, and 9 bases lay outside the gene matches. Germline loops: CDR1 SEHNR, CDR2 FQNEAQ (reference sequence). The CDR3 is 14 amino acids. The DNA for the CDR3 is TGTGCCAGCAGCTTCGGACAGGGGAATCGGAGAGCTTTCTTT. Translation gives CASSFGQGNRRAFF.